Sequencing of this T cell receptor beta chain was carried out in a study of blood T cells in healthy people across ages. The germline V and J ends were trimmed by 8 bases and 2 bases, with 11 bases remaining between them. CDR1 SQVTM and CDR2 ANQGSEA come from the germline V gene. The CDR3 runs to 12 residues. A J-beta primer mix and a sample-barcoded 5' primer were used in a second PCR of roughly 6 to 11 cycles. TCRdb passed the 5' RACE reads through MiXCR, listing each CDR3 protein once. In the table there are some 920,000 distinct CDR3 sequences, 51% of which are singletons. This clonotype showed up just a few times.

The receptor comes from a woman aged 60 to 75 in good health. Sample: blood. J is TRBJ2-3 and V is TRBV29-1; D uncertain. CDR3 sequence: CSIAEPTDTQYF. CDR3 in DNA: TGCAGCATTGCAGAGCCCACAGATACGCAGTATTTT.